One sample yielded the 29 T cell receptor beta chains listed below, sequenced in a study of blood T cell repertoires in COVID-19. Profiled with immunoSEQ multiplex PCR; TCRdb holds only in-frame clones, not every one. The table includes about 370,000 clones, approximately 89% detected once. The material sequenced was PBMCs or T cells enriched from blood (not recorded which). The receptors come from a young woman who had recovered from COVID-19.

V usage is TRBV4-1 and J usage is TRBJ2-4; maybe TRBD1 (5 bases). The germline CDR1 and CDR2 sequences are MGHRA and YSYEKL. Trimming shortened V by 0 bases and J by 6 bases, and 9 bases separated the two germline ends. The CDR3 covers 14 residues. Here the CDR3 reads CASSQDRQGNIQYF. CDR3 DNA: TGCGCCAGCAGCCAAGATCGGCAGGGAAACATTCAGTACTTC.

The CDR3 spells CASSLTGNQPQHF. As DNA, the CDR3 is TGTGCCAGTAGTCTGACAGGGAATCAGCCCCAGCATTTT. The chain is built from TRBV19 and TRBJ1-5; TRBD1 matches at 7 bases. The CDR3 spans 13 residues. V lost 5 bases to trimming and J lost 4 bases; unmatched junction nucleotides: 2. Germline V gene lookup returns CDR1 LNHDA and CDR2 SQIVND (reference sequence).

J is TRBJ2-7 and V is TRBV11-3; no clear D. CDR1 and CDR2 (germline): SGHNT, YENEEA. Trimming removed 5 bases from V and 0 bases from J, with 5 bases in between. CDR3 length: 12 amino acids. The CDR3 reads CASSVNSYEQYF. CDR3 coding DNA: TGTGCCAGCAGCGTAAACTCCTACGAGCAGTACTTC.

The rearrangement links TRBV9 to TRBJ1-1; D gene ambiguous. Trimming took 4 bases from V and 4 from J, leaving 17 bases between them. The CDR3 spans 15 residues. CDR1 and CDR2 from the germline V gene are SGDLS and YYNGEE. CDR3 in amino acids: CASSPLSSDITEAFF. The DNA for the CDR3 is TGTGCCAGCAGCCCCCTTAGCTCTGATATCACTGAAGCTTTCTTT.

The chain carries TRBV20-1 and TRBJ2-7; possible D gene TRBD2, 6 bases. This CDR3 has 11 amino acids. CDR1 and CDR2 from the germline V gene are DFQATT and SNEGSKA (reference sequence). The CDR3 protein is CSPRRDYEQYF. The DNA for the CDR3 is TGCAGCCCTCGGCGGGACTACGAGCAGTACTTC.

V is TRBV1 and J is TRBJ2-7; TRBD1 is taken as the D call from the table, unchecked against the DNA. TRBV1 is described as a pseudogene. This CDR3 comprises 16 residues. The CDR3 region is CTSSRIQGSGSYEQYF. For the CDR3, the DNA is TGCACCAGCAGCCGGATACAGGGCTCGGGCAGCTACGAGCAGTACTTC.

This clone occurred once. The J gene is TRBJ2-1, the V gene TRBV25-1; TRBD1 matches 7 bases. Germline V gene data show CDR1 as MGHDK and CDR2 as SYGVNS. This CDR3 spans 15 amino acids. Trimming removed 9 bases from V and 5 bases from J; junction bases left unmatched: 13. This chain's CDR3 is CASEGGRGMHNEQFF. Written as DNA, the CDR3 is TGTGCCAGTGAAGGGGGCAGGGGGATGCACAATGAGCAGTTCTTC.

This sequence joins TRBV7-6 and TRBJ2-3; TRBD2 might be the D (6 bases). Per germline, CDR1 SGHVS and CDR2 FNYEAQ. Trimming took 6 bases from V and 5 from J, leaving 18 bases between them. This CDR3 contains 15 residues. The CDR3 reads CASRERGASVDTQYF. CDR3 coding DNA: TGTGCCAGCAGGGAGCGCGGGGCTAGTGTAGATACGCAGTATTTT.

The V gene is TRBV7-2, the J gene TRBJ2-1; 9 bases agree with TRBD1. The CDR3 is made up of 16 amino acids. V lost 5 bases and J lost 6; bases outside the gene matches: 11. Germline V gene lookup returns CDR1 SGHTA and CDR2 FQGNSA. CDR3 sequence (DNA): TGTGCCAGCAGCCCGCCCGGGACAGGGAGTAGCAATGAGCAGTTCTTC. Translating it yields CASSPPGTGSSNEQFF.

This clone was seen once. This rearrangement joins TRBV5-1 to TRBJ2-1; possibly TRBD2 for D (6 bases). Germline loops: CDR1 SGHRS, CDR2 YFSETQ. CDR3 length equals 14 residues. Trimming left V 4 bases short and J 7 bases short, with 15 bases between. As DNA, the CDR3 is TGCGCCAGCAGCGGGGACTCTACCCGAAATGAGCAGTTCTTC. Amino acid sequence: CASSGDSTRNEQFF.

This clone was observed once. V usage is TRBV11-3 and J usage is TRBJ2-1, with 16 positions matching TRBD2. The junction had 4 bases not matched to a gene; V was cut back by 3 bases and J by 8 bases. The CDR3 runs to 16 residues. The germline V gene encodes CDR1 SGHNT and CDR2 YENEEA. The CDR3 DNA is TGTGCCAGCAGCTTGGGGACTAGCGGGGGGGCGTATGAGCAGTTCTTC. Protein: CASSLGTSGGAYEQFF.

This clone has more than one count but fewer than ten. The chain is built from TRBV4-1 and TRBJ2-7, with 13 bases matching TRBD2. Germline lookup yields CDR1 MGHRA and CDR2 YSYEKL. Trimming cost V 1 base and J 2 bases; bases outside gene matches: 5. This CDR3 spans 17 amino acids. The CDR3 coding sequence is TGCGCCAGCAGCCAAGCCCTGACTAGCGGGAGGACCTACGAGCAGTACTTC. Residues: CASSQALTSGRTYEQYF.

The gene calls are TRBV10-2 and TRBJ2-7; 7 bases map to TRBD1. CDR1 WSHSY and CDR2 SAAADI come from the germline V gene. V lost 6 bases to trimming and J lost 3 bases; unmatched junction nucleotides: 5. This CDR3 contains 13 residues. The CDR3 coding sequence is TGCGCCAGCAGCACAGGGGAGTTCTACGAGCAGTACTTC. This sequence encodes CASSTGEFYEQYF.

The chain carries TRBV6-5 and TRBJ1-1; perhaps TRBD1 as D (6 bases). The germline V gene has CDR1 MNHEY and CDR2 SVGAGI. CDR3 length: 13 residues. V lost 10 bases and J lost 0, with 12 bases in between. The CDR3 coding sequence is TGTGCCACGCAGGGACAAGTGAACACTGAAGCTTTCTTT. It yields the protein CATQGQVNTEAFF.

The rearrangement uses TRBV5-1 and TRBJ1-1; D gene uncertain. Trimming pared 5 bases from V and 2 bases from J, leaving 10 bases between. CDR3 length equals 13 residues. The V gene's germline CDR1 is SGHRS and CDR2 YFSETQ. The CDR3 DNA reads as TGCGCCAGCAGTCAACTAGGTAACACTGAAGCTTTCTTT. Translated, it gives CASSQLGNTEAFF. Using reference TRBV5-1 and TRBJ1-1 for the parts outside the CDR3, the full variable domain is KAGVTQTPRYLIKTRGQQVTLSCSPISGHRSVSWYQQTPGQGLQFLFEYFSETQRNKGNFPGRFSGRQFSNSRSEMNVSTLELGDSALYLCASSQLGNTEAFFGQGTRLTVV.

This chain links TRBV5-1 with TRBJ1-2, with D possibly matching TRBD1 (6 bases). The CDR3 sequence is 13 residues long. Germline V lookup: CDR1 SGHRS, CDR2 YFSETQ. V was trimmed by 4 bases and J by 1 base, leaving 8 bases between them. CDR3 nucleotide sequence: TGCGCCAGCAGCATGGACAGTAACTATGGCTACACCTTC. This translates into CASSMDSNYGYTF.

This chain connects TRBV30 to TRBJ1-2; possible D gene TRBD1, 6 bases. The CDR3 is 13 residues long. V lost 5 bases to trimming and J lost 8 bases, with 18 bases between them. Germline V gene sequence: CDR1 GTSNPN, CDR2 SVGIG (reference sequence). The CDR3 protein is CAWATGGAGGYTF. The CDR3, as DNA: TGTGCCTGGGCGACTGGGGGGGCCGGCGGCTACACCTTC.

This clone was recorded only once. The rearrangement uses TRBV7-3 and TRBJ1-3; D gene ambiguous. Germline values: CDR1 SGHTA, CDR2 FQGTGA. Trimming pared 6 bases from V and 0 bases from J, leaving 6 bases between. This CDR3 region has 13 residues. The CDR3 region has the DNA TGTGCCAGCAGGCAGGACTCTGGAAACACCATATATTTT. It is translated as CASRQDSGNTIYF.

The genes are TRBV30 and TRBJ2-7; 9 bases fit TRBD2. Unmatched junction bases numbered 9, after V lost 1 base and J lost 2 bases. The CDR3 is 16 residues long. Germline V gene sequence: CDR1 GTSNPN, CDR2 SVGIG (reference sequence). The CDR3 DNA is TGTGCCTGGAGTGGACTAGCGGAGGCGTTAACCTACGAGCAGTACTTC. Protein product: CAWSGLAEALTYEQYF.

V usage is TRBV27 and J usage is TRBJ2-2; 7 bases line up with TRBD1. In germline, CDR1 is MNHEY, CDR2 SMNVEV (reference sequence). The CDR3 loop spans 11 amino acids. V was pared by 10 bases and J by 9 bases, with 5 bases of the junction left unmatched. The CDR3 sequence is CATGTARELFF. In nucleotides, the CDR3 is TGTGCCACCGGGACAGCCCGGGAGCTGTTTTTT.

The V gene is TRBV7-3, the J gene TRBJ1-6; a weak D match, TRBD1 (5 bases). Deletions cut 2 bases from V and 7 bases from J, with 9 bases between. The CDR3 has 14 residues. Germline CDR1 reads SGHTA; CDR2 reads FQGTGA. The chain's CDR3 is CASSLGAGNSPLHF. CDR3 nucleotide sequence: TGTGCCAGCAGCTTAGGCGCAGGGAATTCACCCCTCCACTTT.

This chain uses TRBV3-1 (or the pseudogene TRBV3-2) with TRBJ2-1; D is unresolved. The V gene lost 1 base and the J gene lost 7 bases, with 8 bases spanning the gap. The germline V gene has CDR1 LGHDT and CDR2 YNNKEL (reference sequence). CDR3 length: 13 residues. The CDR3 is CASSQAASNEQFF. CDR3 in DNA: TGTGCCAGCAGCCAAGCGGCTAGTAATGAGCAGTTCTTC.

The DNA for the CDR3 is TGTGCCTGGGCCAGCAGGGATCGATACGAGCAGTACTTC. This encodes CAWASRDRYEQYF. This sequence joins TRBV30 and TRBJ2-7; D perhaps matches TRBD1 (5 bases). The CDR3 is 13 amino acids. V was shortened by 5 bases and J by 4 bases, with 15 bases between the two germline ends. Germline CDR1 reads GTSNPN; CDR2 reads SVGIG (reference sequence).

The chain combines TRBV13 with TRBJ2-2, with 11 nucleotides matching TRBD2. Looked up from germline, CDR1 is PRHDT and CDR2 is FYEKMQ (reference sequence). The trim removed 4 bases at V and 2 bases at J, leaving 12 bases unmatched. This CDR3 spans 19 amino acids. Written as DNA, the CDR3 is TGTGCCAGCAGCTCCTGGAATCTAGCGGGAGGTTTAAACACCGGGGAGCTGTTTTTT. It is translated as CASSSWNLAGGLNTGELFF. Together with reference TRBV13 and TRBJ2-2, the CDR3 gives the full variable domain: AAGVIQSPRHLIKEKRETATLKCYPIPRHDTVYWYQQGPGQDPQFLISFYEKMQSDKGSIPDRFSAQQFSDYHSELNMSSLELGDSALYFCASSSWNLAGGLNTGELFFGEGSRLTVL.

The genes are TRBV19 and TRBJ1-5; TRBD1 is a possible D gene (5 bases). CDR3 length: 15 amino acids. V lost 11 bases to trimming and J lost 5 bases, with 22 bases between them. CDR1 is LNHDA and CDR2 is SQIVND in the germline V gene (reference sequence). The CDR3 DNA follows: TGTGCCTCGAGCAGGGCAACGGACGTCCATCAGCCCCAGCATTTT. Its translation: CASSRATDVHQPQHF.

V is TRBV18 and J is TRBJ1-2, with 7 bases that match TRBD1. Germline CDR1 reads KGHSH; CDR2 reads LQKENI. This CDR3 has 13 amino acids. V shed 5 bases, J shed 4 bases, and the junction held 4 bases outside the gene matches. DNA for the CDR3: TGTGCCAGCTCAGACAGGGACAGCTATGGCTACACCTTC. This encodes CASSDRDSYGYTF.

This clone appeared once. The rearrangement links TRBV27 to TRBJ1-2; D is perhaps TRBD1 (6 bases). The CDR3 is 14 amino acids. Looked up from germline, CDR1 is MNHEY and CDR2 is SMNVEV (reference sequence). Between the trimmed V and J ends, which lost 4 bases and 6 bases, there was a span of 15 bases. In nucleotides, the CDR3 is TGTGCCAGCAGTTCCCTCGGGGCAGGGGATGGCTACACCTTC. It is translated as CASSSLGAGDGYTF.

The chain has TRBV5-1 and TRBJ2-7; 11 positions match TRBD1. J lost 5 bases, V lost 4 bases, and 8 bases had no gene match. The germline CDR1 and CDR2 sequences are SGHRS and YFSETQ. The CDR3 is 15 amino acids. In DNA, the CDR3 is TGCGCCAGCAGCCCAATTCCGGGACAGGGGGACGAGCAGTACTTC. It specifies CASSPIPGQGDEQYF.

In its sample, this clone was seen a few times. The rearrangement uses TRBV11-2 and TRBJ1-3, with D uncertain. The CDR3 spans 15 residues. Per germline, CDR1 SGHAT and CDR2 FQNNGV. Trimming removed 2 bases from V and 0 bases from J, with 8 bases in between. In DNA, the CDR3 is TGTGCCAGCAGCTTAATGGCCGACTCTGGAAACACCATATATTTT. As protein: CASSLMADSGNTIYF.